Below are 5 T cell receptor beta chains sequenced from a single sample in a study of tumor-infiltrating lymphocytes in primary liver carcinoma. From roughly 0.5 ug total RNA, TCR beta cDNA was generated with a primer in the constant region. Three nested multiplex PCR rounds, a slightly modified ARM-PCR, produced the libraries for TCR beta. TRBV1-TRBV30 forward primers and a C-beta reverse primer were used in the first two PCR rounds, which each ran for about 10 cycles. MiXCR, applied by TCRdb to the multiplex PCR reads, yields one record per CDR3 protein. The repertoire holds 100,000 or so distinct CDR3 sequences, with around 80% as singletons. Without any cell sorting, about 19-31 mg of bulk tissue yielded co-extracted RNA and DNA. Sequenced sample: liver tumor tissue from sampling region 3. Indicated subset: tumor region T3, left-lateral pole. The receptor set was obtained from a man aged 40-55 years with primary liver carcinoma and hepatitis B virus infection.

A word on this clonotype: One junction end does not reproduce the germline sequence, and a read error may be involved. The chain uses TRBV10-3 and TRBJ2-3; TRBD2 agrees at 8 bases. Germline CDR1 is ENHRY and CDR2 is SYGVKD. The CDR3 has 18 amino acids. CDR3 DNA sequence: TGTGCCATCAGTGAGTCTCTATCGGGAGGGCCCCGCACAGTTACGCAGTATTTT. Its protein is CAISESLSGGPRTVTQYF.

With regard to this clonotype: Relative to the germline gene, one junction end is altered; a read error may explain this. The CDR3 DNA is TGCGCCAGCAGACCTGGACAGAACGGGTGCCACGAGCACTATTTC. Its translation is CASRPGQNGCHEHYF. The rearrangement links TRBV12-3 or TRBV12-4 to TRBJ2-7, with a weak D call TRBD1 (6 bases). CDR3 length equals 15 residues.

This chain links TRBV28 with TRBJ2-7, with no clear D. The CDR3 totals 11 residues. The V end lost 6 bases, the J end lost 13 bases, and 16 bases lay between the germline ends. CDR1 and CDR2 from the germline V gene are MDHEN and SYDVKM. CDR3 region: CASSSSYDQYF. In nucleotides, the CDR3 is TGTGCCAGCAGCAGCTCCTACGATCAATACTTC.

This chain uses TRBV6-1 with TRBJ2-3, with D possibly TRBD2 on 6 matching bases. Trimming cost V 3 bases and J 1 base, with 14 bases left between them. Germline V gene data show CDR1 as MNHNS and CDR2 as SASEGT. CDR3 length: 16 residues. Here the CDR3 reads CASSERRGFRTDTQYF. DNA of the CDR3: TGTGCCAGCAGTGAGAGGCGGGGATTTCGCACAGATACGCAGTATTTT.

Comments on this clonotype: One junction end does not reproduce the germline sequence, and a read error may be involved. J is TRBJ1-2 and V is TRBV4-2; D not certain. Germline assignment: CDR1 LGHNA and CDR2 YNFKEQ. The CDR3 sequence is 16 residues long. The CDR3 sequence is CASNQDPSAGNYGYTF. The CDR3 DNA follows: TGTGCCAGCAACCAAGACCCTTCTGCAGGTAACTATGGCTACACCTTC.